This T cell receptor beta chain derives from a study of CD8+CD57+ T cells in acquired aplastic anemia. With V trimmed by 2 bases and J by 4 bases, 10 bases remained unmatched. Germline V gene sequence: CDR1 SGHTA, CDR2 FQGNSA. CDR3 length: 18 amino acids. Patients who underwent sequencing had shown CD8+CD57+ cell expansion by flow cytometry. Both TCR beta VDJ combination and CDR3 sequence profiling were carried out. Genomic DNA was the template for this profiling. TCRdb ran MiXCR on the reads and lists one entry per CDR3 protein. The profile covers fewer than 200,000 distinct CDR3 sequences, with 71% appearing a single time and around 45% taken by the ten largest.

The receptor comes from a human donor with aplastic anemia. This chain connects TRBV7-2 to TRBJ2-3; 12 bases are a match to TRBD2. Sequenced: sorted CD4+, CD8+, or CD8+CD57+ T cells (not recorded which) from PBMCs. This CDR3 reads CASSLRSRTSGAPDTQYF. The CDR3 bases are TGTGCCAGCAGCTTAAGGAGTCGGACTAGCGGGGCCCCAGATACGCAGTATTTT.